A single T cell receptor beta chain is shown here with its context. Its antigen is undetermined. The data are from a study of response to subunit inactivated influenza vaccine. The germline V and J ends were trimmed by 7 bases and 2 bases, with 20 bases remaining between them. Germline lookup yields CDR1 MNHNS and CDR2 SASEGT. The length of the CDR3 is 17 residues. TCRdb reprocessed the RT-PCR reads with MiXCR, giving one entry per CDR3 protein. This sample carries some 850,000 distinct CDR3 sequences, about a fifth of them seen once, and the ten largest clones take approximately 10%. Study observations and caveats: T cells newly recruited by each seasonal influenza vaccination are few, the authors suggested.

The receptor was derived from a man between 45 and 60 years old who received an inactivated influenza vaccine. The source was PBMCs from blood, collected 5 days after vaccination. The chain couples TRBV6-1 to TRBJ2-2; the D gene could be TRBD1 or TRBD2 (6 bases each). The CDR3 protein is CASIQRAGGANTGELFF. CDR3 sequence (DNA): TGTGCCAGCATCCAGCGTGCCGGGGGCGCTAACACCGGGGAGCTGTTTTTT.